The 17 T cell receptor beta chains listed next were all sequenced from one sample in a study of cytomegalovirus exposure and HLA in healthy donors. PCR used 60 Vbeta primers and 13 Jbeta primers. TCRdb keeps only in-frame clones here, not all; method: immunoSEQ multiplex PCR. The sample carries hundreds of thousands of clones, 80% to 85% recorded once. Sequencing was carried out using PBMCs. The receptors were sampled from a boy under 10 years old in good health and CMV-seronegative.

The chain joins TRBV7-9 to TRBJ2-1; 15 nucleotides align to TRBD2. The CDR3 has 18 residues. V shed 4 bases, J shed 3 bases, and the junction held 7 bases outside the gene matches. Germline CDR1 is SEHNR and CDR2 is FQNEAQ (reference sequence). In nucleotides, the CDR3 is TGTGCCAGCAGCTACTCCGGGACTAGCGGGGGGCACTACAATGAGCAGTTCTTC. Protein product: CASSYSGTSGGHYNEQFF.

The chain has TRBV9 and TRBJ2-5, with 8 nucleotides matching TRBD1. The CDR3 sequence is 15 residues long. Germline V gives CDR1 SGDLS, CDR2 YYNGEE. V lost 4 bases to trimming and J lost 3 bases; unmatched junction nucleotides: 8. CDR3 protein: CASSSRTGNEETQYF. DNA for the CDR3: TGTGCCAGCAGCTCTAGGACAGGGAACGAAGAGACCCAGTACTTC.

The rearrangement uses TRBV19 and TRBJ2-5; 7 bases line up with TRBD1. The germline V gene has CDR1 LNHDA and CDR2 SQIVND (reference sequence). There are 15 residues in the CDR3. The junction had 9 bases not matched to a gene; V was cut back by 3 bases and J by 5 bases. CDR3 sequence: CASSIRRGRGETQYF. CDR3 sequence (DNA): TGTGCCAGTAGTATCCGCAGGGGCAGGGGGGAGACCCAGTACTTC.

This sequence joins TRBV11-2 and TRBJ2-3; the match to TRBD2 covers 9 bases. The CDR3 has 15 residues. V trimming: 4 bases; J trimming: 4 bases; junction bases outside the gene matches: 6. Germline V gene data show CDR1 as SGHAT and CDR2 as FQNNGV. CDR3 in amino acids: CASSSTGTSPDTQYF. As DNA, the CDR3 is TGTGCCAGCAGCTCAACAGGGACTAGCCCAGATACGCAGTATTTT.

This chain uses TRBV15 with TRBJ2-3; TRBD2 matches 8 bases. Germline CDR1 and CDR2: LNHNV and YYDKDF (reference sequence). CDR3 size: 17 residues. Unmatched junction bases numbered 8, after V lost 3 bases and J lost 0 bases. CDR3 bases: TGTGCCACCAGCAGGGGGGATTCTAGCGGGAGCACAGATACGCAGTATTTT. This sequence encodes CATSRGDSSGSTDTQYF.

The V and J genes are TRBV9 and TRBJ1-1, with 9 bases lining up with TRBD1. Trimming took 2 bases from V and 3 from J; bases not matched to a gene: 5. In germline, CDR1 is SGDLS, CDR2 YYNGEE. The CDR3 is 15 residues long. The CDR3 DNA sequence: TGTGCCAGCAGCGTCACAGGGGGCGCCGACACTGAAGCTTTCTTT. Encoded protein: CASSVTGGADTEAFF.

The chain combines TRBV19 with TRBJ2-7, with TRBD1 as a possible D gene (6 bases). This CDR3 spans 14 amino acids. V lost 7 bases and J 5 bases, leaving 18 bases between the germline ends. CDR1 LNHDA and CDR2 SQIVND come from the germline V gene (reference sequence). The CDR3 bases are TGTGCCAGTAAGTCGGGACAAAAAAAGAACGAGCAGTACTTC. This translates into CASKSGQKKNEQYF.

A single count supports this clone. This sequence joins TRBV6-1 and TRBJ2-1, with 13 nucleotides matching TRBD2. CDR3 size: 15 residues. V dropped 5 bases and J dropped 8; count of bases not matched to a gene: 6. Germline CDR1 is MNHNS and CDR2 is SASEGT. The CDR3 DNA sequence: TGTGCCAGCAGTCGGACTAGCGGGAGCTTTGATGAGCAGTTCTTC. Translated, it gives CASSRTSGSFDEQFF.

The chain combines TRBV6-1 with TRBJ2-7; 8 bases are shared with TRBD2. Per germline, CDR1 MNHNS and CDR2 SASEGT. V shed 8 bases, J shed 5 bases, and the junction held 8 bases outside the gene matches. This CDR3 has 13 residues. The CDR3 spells CASGRGGMHEQYF. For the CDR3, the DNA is TGTGCCAGCGGTCGGGGGGGCATGCACGAGCAGTACTTC.

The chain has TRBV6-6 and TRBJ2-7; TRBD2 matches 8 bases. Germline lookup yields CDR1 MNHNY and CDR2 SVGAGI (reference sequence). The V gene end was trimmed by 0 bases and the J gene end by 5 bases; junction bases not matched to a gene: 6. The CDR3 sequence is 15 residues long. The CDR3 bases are TGTGCCAGCAGTTACTCTTCGGACGGGAGGGACGAGCAGTACTTC. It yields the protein CASSYSSDGRDEQYF.

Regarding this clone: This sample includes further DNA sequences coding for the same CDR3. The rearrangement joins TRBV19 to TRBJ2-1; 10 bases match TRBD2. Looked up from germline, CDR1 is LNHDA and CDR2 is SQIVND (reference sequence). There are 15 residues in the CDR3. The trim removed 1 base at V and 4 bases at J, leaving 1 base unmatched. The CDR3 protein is CASSIGTSGYNEQFF. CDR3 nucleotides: TGTGCCAGTAGTATAGGGACTAGCGGTTACAATGAGCAGTTCTTC.

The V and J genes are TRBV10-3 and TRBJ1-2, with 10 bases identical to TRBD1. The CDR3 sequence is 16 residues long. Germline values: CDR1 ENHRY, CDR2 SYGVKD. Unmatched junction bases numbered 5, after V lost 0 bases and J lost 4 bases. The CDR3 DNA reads TGTGCCATCAGTGAGTCCGACAGGGGGCTATCCTATGGCTACACCTTC. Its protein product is CAISESDRGLSYGYTF.

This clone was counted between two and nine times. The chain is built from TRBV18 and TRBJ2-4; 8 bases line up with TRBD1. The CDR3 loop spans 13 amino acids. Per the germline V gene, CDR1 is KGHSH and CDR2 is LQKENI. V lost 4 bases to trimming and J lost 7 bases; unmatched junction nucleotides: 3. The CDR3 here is CASSLDRVNIQYF. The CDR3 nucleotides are TGTGCCAGCTCACTGGACAGGGTGAACATTCAGTACTTC.

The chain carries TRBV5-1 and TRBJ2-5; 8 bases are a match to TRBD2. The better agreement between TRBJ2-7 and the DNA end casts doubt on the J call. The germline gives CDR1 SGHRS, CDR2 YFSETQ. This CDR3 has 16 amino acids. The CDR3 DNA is TGCGCCAGCAGCTTATTTCTTTTGGAGCGGGAGCACGAGCAGTACTTC. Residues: CASSLFLLEREHEQYF.

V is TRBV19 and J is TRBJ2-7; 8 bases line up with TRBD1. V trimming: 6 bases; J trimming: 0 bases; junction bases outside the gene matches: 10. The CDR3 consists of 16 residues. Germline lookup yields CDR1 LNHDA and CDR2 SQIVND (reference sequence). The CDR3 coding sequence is TGTGCCAGTAGCGCACTAGGGACAGGTCCCTCCTACGAGCAGTACTTC. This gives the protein CASSALGTGPSYEQYF.

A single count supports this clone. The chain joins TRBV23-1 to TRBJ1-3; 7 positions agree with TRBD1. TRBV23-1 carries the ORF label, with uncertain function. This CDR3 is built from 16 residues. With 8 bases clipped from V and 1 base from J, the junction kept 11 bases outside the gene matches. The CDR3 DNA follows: TGCGCCAGCTCGACACACAGGGGACTTTCTGGAAACACCATATATTTT. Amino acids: CASSTHRGLSGNTIYF.

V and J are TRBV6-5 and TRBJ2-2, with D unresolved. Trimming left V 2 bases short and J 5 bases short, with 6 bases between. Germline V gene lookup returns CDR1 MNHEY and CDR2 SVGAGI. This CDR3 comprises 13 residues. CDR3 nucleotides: TGTGCCAGCAGTTACGCTATTACCGGGGAGCTGTTTTTT. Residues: CASSYAITGELFF.